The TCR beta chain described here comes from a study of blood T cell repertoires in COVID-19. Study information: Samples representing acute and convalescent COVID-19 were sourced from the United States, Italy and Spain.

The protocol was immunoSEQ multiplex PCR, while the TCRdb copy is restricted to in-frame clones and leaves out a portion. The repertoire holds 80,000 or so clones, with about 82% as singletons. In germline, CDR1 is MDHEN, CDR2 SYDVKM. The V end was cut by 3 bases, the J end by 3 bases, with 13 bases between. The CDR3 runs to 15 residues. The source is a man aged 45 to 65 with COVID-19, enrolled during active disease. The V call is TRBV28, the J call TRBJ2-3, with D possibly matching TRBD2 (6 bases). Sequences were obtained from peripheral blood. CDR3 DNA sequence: TGTGCCAGCAGTTTTGAAGGGAGCGGGACAGATACGCAGTATTTT. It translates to CASSFEGSGTDTQYF.